Reported below is one T cell receptor (beta chain). What it binds is not known. The repertoire was sequenced with immunoSEQ multiplex PCR; TCRdb's copy has only in-frame clones and lacks some. The sample holds around 4,800 clones, under 90% seen once. This entry belongs to a study of chemoradiotherapy in HPV16-positive cancers. Whole-study results and caveats: Functional assays defining HPV-specific T cells used only a couple of HPV16-positive patients.

V lost 2 bases and J 3 bases, leaving 8 bases between the germline ends. The CDR3 covers 13 residues. CDR1 and CDR2 from the germline V gene are WSHSY and SAAADI. The rearrangement links TRBV10-2 to TRBJ2-7; D is ambiguous. This TCR was sampled from a human donor with HPV-associated anogenital cancer. This material was acquired from a patient who underwent chemoradiotherapy. Here the CDR3 reads CASSEMVGYEQYF. The CDR3 DNA sequence: TGCGCCAGCAGTGAGATGGTTGGCTACGAGCAGTACTTC.